The source of this T cell receptor (beta chain) is a study of blood T cell repertoires in COVID-19. At the level of the study: The origin of the acute and convalescent COVID-19 samples was the United States, Italy and Spain. PBMCs, B-cell-depleted T cells, or T cells provided the cDNA or gDNA that made up the material.

Authors' methods: Estimation of nucleated cell counts relied on the amplification of reference gene primers. Only in-frame clones appear in the TCRdb table, and some are missing; sequencing was by immunoSEQ multiplex PCR. D and trimming were read from the DNA, whereas the V and J calls and clone size are those reported in that table. This sample has tens of thousands of clones, with roughly four fifths found just once. The sequencing sample was made of peripheral blood. This sequence originates from a human donor in a cohort sampled during active COVID-19.

CDR3 nucleotides: TGTGCCAGCTCACCATCGGGACAGGCTTCTTATGGCTACACCTTC. Translating gives CASSPSGQASYGYTF. V usage is TRBV18 and J usage is TRBJ1-2; 8 bases match TRBD1. Trimming took 2 bases from V and 5 from J; bases not matched to a gene: 7. The CDR3 loop spans 15 amino acids. The germline CDR1 and CDR2 sequences are KGHSH and LQKENI.